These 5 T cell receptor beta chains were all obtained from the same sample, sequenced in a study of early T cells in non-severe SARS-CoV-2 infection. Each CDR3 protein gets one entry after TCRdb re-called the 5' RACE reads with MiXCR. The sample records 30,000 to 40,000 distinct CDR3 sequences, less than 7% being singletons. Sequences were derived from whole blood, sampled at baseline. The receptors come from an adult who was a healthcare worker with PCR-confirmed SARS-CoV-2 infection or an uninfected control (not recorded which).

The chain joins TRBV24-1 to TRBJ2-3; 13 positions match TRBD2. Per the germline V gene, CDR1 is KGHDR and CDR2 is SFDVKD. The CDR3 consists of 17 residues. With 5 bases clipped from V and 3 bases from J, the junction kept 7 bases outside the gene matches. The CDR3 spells CATSGDGLAGVTDTQYF. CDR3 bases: TGTGCCACCAGTGGCGACGGACTAGCGGGAGTTACAGATACGCAGTATTTT.

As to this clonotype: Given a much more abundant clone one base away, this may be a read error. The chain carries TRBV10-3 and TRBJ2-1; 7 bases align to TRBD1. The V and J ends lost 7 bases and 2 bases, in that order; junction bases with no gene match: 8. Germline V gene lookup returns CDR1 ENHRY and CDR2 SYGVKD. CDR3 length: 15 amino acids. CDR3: CAITRTGATYNEQFF. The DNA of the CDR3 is TGTGCCATCACTAGGACAGGCGCGACCTACAATGAGCAGTTCTTC.

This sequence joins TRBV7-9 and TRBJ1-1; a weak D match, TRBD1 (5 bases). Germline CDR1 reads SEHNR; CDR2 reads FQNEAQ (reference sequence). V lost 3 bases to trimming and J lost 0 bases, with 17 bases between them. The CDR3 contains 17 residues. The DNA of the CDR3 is TGTGCCAGCAGCTTTCCACCGGGACGGATTATGAACACTGAAGCTTTCTTT. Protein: CASSFPPGRIMNTEAFF.

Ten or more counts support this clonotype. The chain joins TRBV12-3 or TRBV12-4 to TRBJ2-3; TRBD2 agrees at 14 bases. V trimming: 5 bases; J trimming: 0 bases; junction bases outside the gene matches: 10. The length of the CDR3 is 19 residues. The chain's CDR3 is CASSPRGLAGVPSTDTQYF. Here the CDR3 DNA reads TGTGCCAGCAGTCCCCGGGGACTAGCGGGAGTCCCGAGCACAGATACGCAGTATTTT.

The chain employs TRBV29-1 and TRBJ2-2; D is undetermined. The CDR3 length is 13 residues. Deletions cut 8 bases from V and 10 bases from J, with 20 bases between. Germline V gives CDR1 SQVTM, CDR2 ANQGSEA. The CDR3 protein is CSCRPAGYEELFF. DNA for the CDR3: TGCAGCTGCCGGCCGGCCGGGTATGAGGAGCTGTTTTTT.